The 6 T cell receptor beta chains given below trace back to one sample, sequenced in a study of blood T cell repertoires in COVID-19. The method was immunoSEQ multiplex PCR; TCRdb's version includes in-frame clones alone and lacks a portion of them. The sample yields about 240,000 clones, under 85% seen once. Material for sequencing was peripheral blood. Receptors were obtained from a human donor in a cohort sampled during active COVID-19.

CDR3: CATSRDRENEQFF. The CDR3 DNA reads TGTGCCACCAGCAGAGATCGGGAGAATGAGCAGTTCTTC. The rearrangement links TRBV15 to TRBJ2-1; tentatively, D is TRBD2 (6 bases). From germline, CDR1 is LNHNV and CDR2 YYDKDF (reference sequence). The CDR3 is 13 amino acids. The ends were cut back, 0 bases at V and 7 bases at J, with 7 bases in the middle.

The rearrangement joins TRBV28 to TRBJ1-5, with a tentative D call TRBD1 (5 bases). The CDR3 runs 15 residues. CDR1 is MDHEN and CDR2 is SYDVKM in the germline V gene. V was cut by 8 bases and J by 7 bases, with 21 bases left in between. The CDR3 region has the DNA TGTGCCAGCCACTTCGGGGGGGAACGAGGGCAGCCCCAGCATTTT. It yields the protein CASHFGGERGQPQHF.

The CDR3 reads CASSLEGTGDRYTEAFF. The CDR3 DNA reads as TGCGCCAGCAGCTTGGAAGGGACAGGGGATCGATACACTGAAGCTTTCTTT. The rearrangement links TRBV5-1 to TRBJ1-1, with 10 bases lining up with TRBD1. J lost 3 bases, V lost 0 bases, and 8 bases had no gene match. CDR3 length equals 17 residues. Germline values: CDR1 SGHRS, CDR2 YFSETQ.

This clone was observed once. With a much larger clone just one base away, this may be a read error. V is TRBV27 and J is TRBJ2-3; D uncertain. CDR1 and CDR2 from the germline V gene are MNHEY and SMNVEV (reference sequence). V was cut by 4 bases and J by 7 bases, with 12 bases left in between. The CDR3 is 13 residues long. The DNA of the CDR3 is TGTGCCAGCAGTTCTCCCCTTTTAAATACGCAGTATTTT. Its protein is CASSSPLLNTQYF.

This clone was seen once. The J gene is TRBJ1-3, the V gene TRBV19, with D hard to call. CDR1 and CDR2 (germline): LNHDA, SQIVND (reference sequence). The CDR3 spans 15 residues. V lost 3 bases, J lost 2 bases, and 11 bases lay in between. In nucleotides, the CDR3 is TGTGCCAGTAGTATCAGAGGGATGGCTGGAAACACCATATATTTT. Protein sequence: CASSIRGMAGNTIYF.

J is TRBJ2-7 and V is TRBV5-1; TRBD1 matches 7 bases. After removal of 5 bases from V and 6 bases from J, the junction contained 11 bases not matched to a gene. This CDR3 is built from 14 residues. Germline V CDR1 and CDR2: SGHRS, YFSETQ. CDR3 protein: CASRGAGQDAEQYF. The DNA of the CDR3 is TGCGCCAGCAGGGGCGCCGGACAGGACGCCGAGCAGTACTTC.